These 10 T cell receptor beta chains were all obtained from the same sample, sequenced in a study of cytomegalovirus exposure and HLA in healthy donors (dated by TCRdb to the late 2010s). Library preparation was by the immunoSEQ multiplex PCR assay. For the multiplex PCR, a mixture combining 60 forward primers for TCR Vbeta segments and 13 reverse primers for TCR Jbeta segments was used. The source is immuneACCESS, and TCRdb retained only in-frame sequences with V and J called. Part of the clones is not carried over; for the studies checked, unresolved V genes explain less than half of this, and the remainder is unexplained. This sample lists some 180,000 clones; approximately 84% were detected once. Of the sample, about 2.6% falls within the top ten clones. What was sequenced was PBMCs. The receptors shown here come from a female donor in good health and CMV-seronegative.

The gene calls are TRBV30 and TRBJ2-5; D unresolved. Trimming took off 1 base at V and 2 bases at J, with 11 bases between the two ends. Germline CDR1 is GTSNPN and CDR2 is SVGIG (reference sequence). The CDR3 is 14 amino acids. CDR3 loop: CAWSAGGTQETQYF. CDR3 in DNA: TGTGCCTGGAGTGCTGGTGGCACGCAAGAGACCCAGTACTTC.

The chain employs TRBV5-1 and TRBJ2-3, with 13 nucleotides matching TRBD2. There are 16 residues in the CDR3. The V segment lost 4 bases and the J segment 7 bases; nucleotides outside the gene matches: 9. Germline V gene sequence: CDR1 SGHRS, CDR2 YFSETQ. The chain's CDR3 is CASSQTSGGPGNTQYF. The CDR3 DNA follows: TGCGCCAGCAGCCAGACTAGCGGGGGGCCGGGGAATACGCAGTATTTT.

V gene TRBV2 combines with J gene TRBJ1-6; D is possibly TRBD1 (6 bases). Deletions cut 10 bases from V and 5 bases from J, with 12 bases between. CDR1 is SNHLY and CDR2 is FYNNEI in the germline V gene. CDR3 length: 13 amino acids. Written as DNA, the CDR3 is TGTGCCACCGCGGACAGAAATAATTCACCCCTCCACTTT. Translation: CATADRNNSPLHF.

The CDR3 loop is CASSGDRGNEQYF. The CDR3, as DNA: TGTGCCAGCAGTGGGGACAGGGGAAACGAGCAGTACTTC. V and J are TRBV6-1 and TRBJ2-7; TRBD1 matches at 10 bases. Germline V gene sequence: CDR1 MNHNS, CDR2 SASEGT. V was clipped by 4 bases and J by 5 bases; unmatched bases: 2. CDR3 length equals 13 residues.

CDR3 sequence (DNA): TGCGCCAGCAGCGAAAGGACAGGGGCTGGGGCCAACGTCCTGACTTTC. Translating it yields CASSERTGAGANVLTF. This rearrangement joins TRBV5-1 to TRBJ2-6; 9 nucleotides match TRBD1. The junction had 4 bases not matched to a gene; V was cut back by 4 bases and J by 2 bases. Germline V gene sequence: CDR1 SGHRS, CDR2 YFSETQ. The CDR3 has 16 residues.

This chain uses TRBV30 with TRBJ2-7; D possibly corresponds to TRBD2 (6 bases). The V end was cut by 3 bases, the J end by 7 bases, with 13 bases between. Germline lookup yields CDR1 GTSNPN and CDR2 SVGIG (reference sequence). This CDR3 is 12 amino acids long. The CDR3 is CAWSVLGGEQYF. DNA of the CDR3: TGTGCCTGGAGCGTCCTGGGGGGAGAGCAGTACTTC.

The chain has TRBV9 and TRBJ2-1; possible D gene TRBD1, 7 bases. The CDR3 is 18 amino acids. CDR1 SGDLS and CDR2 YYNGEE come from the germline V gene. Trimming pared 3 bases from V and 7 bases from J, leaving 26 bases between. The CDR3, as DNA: TGTGCCAGCAGCGGCATGGGGGGACAGACTCCGAGGTGGAATGAGCAGTTCTTC. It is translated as CASSGMGGQTPRWNEQFF.

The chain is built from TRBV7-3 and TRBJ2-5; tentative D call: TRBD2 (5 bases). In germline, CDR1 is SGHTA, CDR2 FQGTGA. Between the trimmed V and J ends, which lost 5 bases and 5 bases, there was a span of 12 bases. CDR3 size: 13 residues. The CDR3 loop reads CASSTMREETQYF. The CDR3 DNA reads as TGTGCCAGCAGCACGATGAGGGAGGAGACCCAGTACTTC. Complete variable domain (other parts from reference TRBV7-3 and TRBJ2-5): GAGVSQTPSNKVTEKGKYVELRCDPISGHTALYWYRQSLGQGPEFLIYFQGTGAADDSGLPNDRFFAVRPEGSVSTLKIQRTERGDSAVYLCASSTMREETQYFGPGTRLLVL.

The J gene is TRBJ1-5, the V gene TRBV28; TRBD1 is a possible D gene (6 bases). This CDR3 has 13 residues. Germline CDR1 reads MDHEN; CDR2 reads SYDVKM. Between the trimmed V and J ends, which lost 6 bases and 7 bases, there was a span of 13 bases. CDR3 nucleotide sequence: TGTGCCAGCAGCCAAGGGGGGGTACAGCCCCAGCATTTT. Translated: CASSQGGVQPQHF.

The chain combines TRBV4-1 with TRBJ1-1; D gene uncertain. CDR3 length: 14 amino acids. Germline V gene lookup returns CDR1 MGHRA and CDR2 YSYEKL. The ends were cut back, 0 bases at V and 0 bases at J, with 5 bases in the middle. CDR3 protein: CASSQEAVNTEAFF. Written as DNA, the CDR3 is TGCGCCAGCAGCCAAGAGGCGGTGAACACTGAAGCTTTCTTT.